The 28 T cell receptor beta chains given below trace back to one sample, sequenced in a study of shared clonotypes between healthy human individuals. Repertoires were generated with immunoSEQ multiplex PCR, while TCRdb's copy carries only in-frame clones and drops some. The sample lists roughly 110,000 clones; approximately 70% were seen once. The sample consisted of memory CD8+ T cells sorted from blood. As to subset: CD45RO+ cells pooled with CCR7-negative TemRA cells. These receptors were obtained from a woman in her 30s in good health.

The chain recombines TRBV7-9 with TRBJ1-4; 7 nucleotides line up with TRBD1. This CDR3 comprises 14 residues. V lost 5 bases, J lost 6 bases, and 6 bases stayed unmatched. Germline V gene lookup returns CDR1 SEHNR and CDR2 FQNEAQ (reference sequence). The CDR3 DNA sequence: TGTGCCAGCAGCCATAAGGGGGCGCATGAAAAACTGTTTTTT. This gives the protein CASSHKGAHEKLFF.

This clone was picked up many times. J is TRBJ1-5 and V is TRBV19; D possibly corresponds to TRBD1 (5 bases). V lost 3 bases and J 8 bases, leaving 11 bases between the germline ends. The CDR3 sequence is 13 residues long. Germline V gene sequence: CDR1 LNHDA, CDR2 SQIVND (reference sequence). DNA of the CDR3: TGTGCCAGTAGTATTTGGGGGTATGAGCCCCAGCATTTT. Amino acid sequence: CASSIWGYEPQHF.

As concerns this clone: The junction shows a germline mismatch at one end, possibly a read error. The J gene is TRBJ2-7, the V gene TRBV4-1, with 7 bases fitting TRBD2. The CDR3 has 15 residues. The germline CDR1 and CDR2 sequences are MGHRA and YSYEKL. The CDR3 is CVSSQGRGSSYEQYF. In nucleotides, the CDR3 is TGCGTCAGCAGCCAAGGCCGCGGGAGCTCCTACGAGCAGTACTTC.

The V gene is TRBV9, the J gene TRBJ2-1; a weak D match, TRBD2 (6 bases). The CDR3 sequence is 15 residues long. V lost 0 bases, J lost 4 bases, and 11 bases lay in between. Germline V gene lookup returns CDR1 SGDLS and CDR2 YYNGEE. CDR3 in DNA: TGTGCCAGCAGCGTAGCCCCTAGCGCTTACAATGAGCAGTTCTTC. Protein sequence: CASSVAPSAYNEQFF.

This chain connects TRBV19 to TRBJ2-5; tentative D call: TRBD2 (6 bases). The J call could be wrong; TRBJ2-7 is a better fit for the DNA end. The CDR3 runs to 15 residues. Per germline, CDR1 LNHDA and CDR2 SQIVND (reference sequence). In nucleotides, the CDR3 is TGTGCCAGTAGTAGTATATCGGGAGAAGCACACGAGCAGTACTTC. Translation: CASSSISGEAHEQYF.

This clone occurred a few times. The chain links TRBV6-6 to TRBJ2-1, with TRBD2 identical over 9 bases. Germline V lookup: CDR1 MNHNY, CDR2 SVGAGI (reference sequence). The ends lost 1 base at V and 6 bases at J; junction bases unmatched: 1. The CDR3 is 14 residues long. The CDR3 loop is CASSYLAGVNEQFF. DNA for the CDR3: TGTGCCAGCAGTTACTTAGCGGGAGTCAATGAGCAGTTCTTC.

The chain joins TRBV4-1 to TRBJ1-1; 10 nucleotides line up with TRBD1. Germline trimming cut 4 bases from V and 0 bases from J; bases unmatched to any gene: 11. The CDR3 totals 18 residues. Per germline, CDR1 MGHRA and CDR2 YSYEKL. The CDR3 sequence is CASSLYDRGRIMNTEAFF. The DNA of the CDR3 is TGCGCCAGCAGCCTTTATGACAGGGGGCGAATCATGAACACTGAAGCTTTCTTT.

The chain employs TRBV15 and TRBJ2-1; D is perhaps TRBD2 (5 bases). The CDR3 spans 16 residues. Trimming removed 1 base from V and 5 bases from J, with 15 bases in between. The V gene's germline CDR1 is LNHNV and CDR2 YYDKDF (reference sequence). CDR3 DNA: TGTGCCACCAGCAGAGGTTATGCCGACGGGGACAATGAGCAGTTCTTC. It is translated as CATSRGYADGDNEQFF. The full variable domain, completed using reference TRBV15 and TRBJ2-1, is DAMVIQNPRYQVTQFGKPVTLSCSQTLNHNVMYWYQQKSSQAPKLLFHYYDKDFNNEADTPDNFQSRRPNTSFCFLDIRSPGLGDTAMYLCATSRGYADGDNEQFFGPGTRLTVL.

The gene calls are TRBV2 and TRBJ1-5, with 7 bases fitting TRBD1. The CDR3 totals 14 residues. The J segment lost 6 bases and the V segment lost 4 bases, leaving 6 bases of the junction unmatched. The germline CDR1 and CDR2 sequences are SNHLY and FYNNEI. CDR3 nucleotide sequence: TGTGCCAGCAGTGGACAGGGATTATCTCAGCCCCAGCATTTT. Translating it yields CASSGQGLSQPQHF.

The rearrangement links TRBV7-2 to TRBJ2-7; D possibly corresponds to TRBD2 (6 bases). The ends were cut back, 4 bases at V and 2 bases at J, with 18 bases in the middle. Germline assignment: CDR1 SGHTA and CDR2 FQGNSA. This CDR3 is 16 amino acids long. CDR3 region: CASSSVGWDFTYEQYF. The CDR3 DNA sequence: TGTGCCAGCAGCTCGGTAGGGTGGGACTTCACCTACGAGCAGTACTTC.

This chain connects TRBV28 to TRBJ2-7; 8 bases are a match to TRBD1. V lost 10 bases, J lost 1 base, and 6 bases stayed unmatched. From germline, CDR1 is MDHEN and CDR2 SYDVKM. This CDR3 has 13 residues. CDR3 region: CAIKQGVSYEQYF. The CDR3 coding sequence is TGTGCCATCAAACAGGGGGTTTCCTACGAGCAGTACTTC.

Of note for this clone: A junction end diverges from the germline sequence, so it may reflect a read error. The chain combines TRBV4-2 with TRBJ1-2, with D perhaps TRBD1 (6 bases). Germline lookup yields CDR1 LGHNA and CDR2 YNFKEQ. The CDR3 spans 17 residues. The CDR3 reads CASSHDQDSVFNHGYTF. CDR3 coding DNA: TGTGCCAGCAGCCATGATCAGGACAGTGTATTTAACCATGGCTACACCTTC.

The chain recombines TRBV28 with TRBJ2-6; D gene uncertain. CDR1 and CDR2 from the germline V gene are MDHEN and SYDVKM. The length of the CDR3 is 14 residues. The ends were cut back, 3 bases at V and 0 bases at J, with 3 bases in the middle. The CDR3 protein is CASSFFSGANVLTF. DNA for the CDR3: TGTGCCAGCAGTTTTTTCTCTGGGGCCAACGTCCTGACTTTC. Combining the CDR3 with reference TRBV28 and TRBJ2-6 gives the whole variable domain DVKVTQSSRYLVKRTGEKVFLECVQDMDHENMFWYRQDPGLGLRLIYFSYDVKMKEKGDIPEGYSVSREKKERFSLILESASTNQTSMYLCASSFFSGANVLTFGAGSRLTVL.

In this sample, this clone turned up a few times. This chain joins TRBV25-1 and TRBJ2-1; 7 positions agree with TRBD2. V was pared by 3 bases and J by 8 bases, with 16 bases of the junction left unmatched. Per the germline V gene, CDR1 is MGHDK and CDR2 is SYGVNS. This CDR3 region has 17 residues. The CDR3 loop is CASSEQGDGAGEDEQFF. The CDR3 nucleotides are TGTGCCAGCAGTGAGCAGGGCGACGGTGCGGGAGAGGATGAGCAGTTCTTC.

This clone was counted between two and nine times. This sequence joins TRBV19 and TRBJ1-5; no clear D. The CDR3 extends over 15 amino acids. V was trimmed by 3 bases and J by 4 bases, leaving 13 bases between them. From germline, CDR1 is LNHDA and CDR2 SQIVND (reference sequence). CDR3 loop: CASSIFRTANQPQHF. In nucleotides, the CDR3 is TGTGCCAGTAGTATTTTCAGGACGGCTAATCAGCCCCAGCATTTT.

The V and J genes are TRBV10-2 and TRBJ1-5; D remains ambiguous. There are 16 residues in the CDR3. Germline V lookup: CDR1 WSHSY, CDR2 SAAADI. Trimming left V 6 bases short and J 0 bases short, with 15 bases between. For the CDR3, the DNA is TGCGCCAGCAGCGAGATTCTGGGAAATAGCAATCAGCCCCAGCATTTT. Translating it yields CASSEILGNSNQPQHF.

This chain uses TRBV5-4 with TRBJ1-2, with a tentative D call TRBD1 (5 bases). Germline lookup yields CDR1 SGHNT and CDR2 YYREEE (reference sequence). The CDR3 spans 13 residues. V shed 3 bases and J shed 4 bases, with 10 bases lying between them. Here the CDR3 DNA reads TGTGCCAGCAGCTCTTCAGGGTTCTATGGCTACACCTTC. Translated: CASSSSGFYGYTF.

The chain carries TRBV5-1 and TRBJ1-2, with a tentative D call TRBD1 (6 bases). The CDR3 length is 16 residues. Trimming left V 3 bases short and J 2 bases short, with 17 bases between. Germline CDR1 and CDR2: SGHRS and YFSETQ. CDR3 coding DNA: TGCGCCAGCAGCTCAACCGGGACACCGACAAACTATGGCTACACCTTC. Its translation is CASSSTGTPTNYGYTF.

This chain connects TRBV7-8 to TRBJ1-1, with D uncertain. V shed 5 bases and J shed 4 bases, with 17 bases lying between them. The CDR3 is 15 amino acids. CDR1 is SGHVS, CDR2 FQNEAQ, per germline. CDR3 coding DNA: TGTGCCAGCAGCCCAAGACCCGCGGCGGGCACTGAAGCTTTCTTT. It yields the protein CASSPRPAAGTEAFF.

This chain joins TRBV4-2 and TRBJ2-5; D is unclear. The DNA end favors TRBJ2-7, so the J call may be wrong. CDR3 length: 15 amino acids. CDR1 is LGHNA, CDR2 YNFKEQ, per germline. The CDR3 DNA sequence: TGTGCCAGCAGCCAAAACTGGGAACCTACCTACGAGCAGTACTTC. Protein: CASSQNWEPTYEQYF.

This clone showed up just a few times. V gene TRBV29-1 combines with J gene TRBJ2-6, with D maybe TRBD2 (7 bases). Trimming stripped 4 bases from V and 1 base from J, with 20 bases between. The germline CDR1 and CDR2 sequences are SQVTM and ANQGSEA. This CDR3 is 18 amino acids long. This chain's CDR3 is CSVAGGQGGGSGANVLTF. CDR3 sequence (DNA): TGCAGCGTTGCGGGGGGCCAGGGCGGTGGGTCTGGGGCCAACGTCCTGACTTTC.

Turning to this clone: Sequence at one end of the junction differs from germline and may be a read error. The chain carries TRBV6-1 and TRBJ1-5, with no clear D. Germline loops: CDR1 MNHNS, CDR2 SASEGT. The CDR3 runs to 15 residues. CDR3: CASRGWQSLNQPQHF. CDR3 coding DNA: TGTGCCAGCAGGGGGTGGCAGTCTCTCAATCAACCCCAGCATTTT.

This clone has a handful of counts. V and J are TRBV29-1 and TRBJ1-2; no clear D. The ends were cut back, 3 bases at V and 2 bases at J, with 7 bases in the middle. Per germline, CDR1 SQVTM and CDR2 ANQGSEA. This CDR3 comprises 12 residues. The CDR3 sequence: CSVDRPNYGYTF. Here the CDR3 DNA reads TGCAGCGTTGACCGTCCAAACTATGGCTACACCTTC. Looking up the rest from reference TRBV29-1 and TRBJ1-2 gives the full variable domain: SAVISQKPSRDICQRGTSLTIQCQVDSQVTMMFWYRQQPGQSLTLIATANQGSEATYESGFVIDKFPISRPNLTFSTLTVSNMSPEDSSIYLCSVDRPNYGYTFGSGTRLTVV.

V is TRBV5-1 and J is TRBJ2-1; D unresolved. Deletions cut 4 bases from V and 5 bases from J, with 16 bases between. Germline assignment: CDR1 SGHRS and CDR2 YFSETQ. The CDR3 is made up of 15 amino acids. CDR3 nucleotides: TGCGCCAGCAGCCCCGGTCAGGAAGGTCACAATGAGCAGTTCTTC. As protein: CASSPGQEGHNEQFF.

The chain carries TRBV28 and TRBJ2-1, with D perhaps given as TRBD1 or TRBD2 (5 bases each). The CDR3 runs to 15 residues. Germline CDR1 is MDHEN and CDR2 is SYDVKM. Between the trimmed V and J ends, which lost 4 bases and 7 bases, there was a span of 17 bases. The CDR3: CASSSKGERWNEQFF. The CDR3 DNA is TGTGCCAGCAGTTCAAAAGGGGAGAGGTGGAATGAGCAGTTCTTC.

The J gene is TRBJ2-1, the V gene TRBV27; the match to TRBD2 covers 12 bases. From germline, CDR1 is MNHEY and CDR2 SMNVEV (reference sequence). The J segment lost 6 bases and the V segment lost 5 bases, leaving 2 bases of the junction unmatched. This CDR3 is built from 14 residues. The DNA for the CDR3 is TGTGCCAGCAGTGGGACTAGCGGGTCCAATGAGCAGTTCTTC. Amino acid sequence: CASSGTSGSNEQFF.

CDR3 sequence reads: CASSPGPDTEAFF. DNA for the CDR3: TGCGCCAGCAGCCCGGGGCCTGACACTGAAGCTTTCTTT. The gene calls are TRBV5-1 and TRBJ1-1; D perhaps matches TRBD1 (5 bases). The V end was cut by 4 bases, the J end by 3 bases, with 10 bases between. Germline CDR1 SGHRS, CDR2 YFSETQ. The CDR3 length is 13 residues.

A single count supports this clone. The genes are TRBV27 and TRBJ1-5; D is perhaps TRBD1 (6 bases). From germline, CDR1 is MNHEY and CDR2 SMNVEV (reference sequence). The CDR3 is made up of 15 amino acids. The ends were cut back, 0 bases at V and 5 bases at J, with 11 bases in the middle. In DNA, the CDR3 is TGTGCCAGCAGTTTATCGACAGGAGGTTATCAGCCCCAGCATTTT. Translated: CASSLSTGGYQPQHF.